What follows are 9 T cell receptor beta chains derived from one specimen sequenced in a study of T-cell reconstitution after alpha-beta-depleted transplantation in children. Molecular barcoding with unique molecular identifiers was used for the TCRbeta library. One entry per CDR3 protein, called by TCRdb with MiXCR from the PCR reads. The profile shows fewer than 120,000 distinct CDR3 sequences, approximately 10% of them singletons. The source material was PBMCs from the stem cell graft donor, sampled from the stem cell graft. The receptors here all came from a human donor who donated a stem cell graft to a child with acute lymphoblastic leukemia.

The chain has TRBV7-3 and TRBJ2-2; TRBD2 might be the D (6 bases). Germline V gene sequence: CDR1 SGHTA, CDR2 FQGTGA. Trimming stripped 0 bases from V and 3 bases from J, with 8 bases between. The CDR3 is 15 amino acids. For the CDR3, the DNA is TGTGCCAGCAGCTTAACTAGCGGATACACCGGGGAGCTGTTTTTT. The encoded protein is CASSLTSGYTGELFF. Together with reference TRBV7-3 and TRBJ2-2, the CDR3 gives the full variable domain: GAGVSQTPSNKVTEKGKYVELRCDPISGHTALYWYRQSLGQGPEFLIYFQGTGAADDSGLPNDRFFAVRPEGSVSTLKIQRTERGDSAVYLCASSLTSGYTGELFFGEGSRLTVL.

Ten or more counts support this clonotype. The chain is built from TRBV10-3 and TRBJ1-1, with D hard to call. The germline V gene has CDR1 ENHRY and CDR2 SYGVKD. Trimming removed 2 bases from V and 11 bases from J, with 18 bases in between. The CDR3 length is 14 residues. For the CDR3, the DNA is TGTGCCATCAGTGAGACCACGGTCACCCCCGGGGCTTTCTTT. Translated, it gives CAISETTVTPGAFF.

This clonotype was seen many times. The chain combines TRBV9 with TRBJ1-2; D possibly corresponds to TRBD1 (6 bases). CDR3 length: 14 amino acids. The V end was cut by 3 bases, the J end by 5 bases, with 14 bases between. Germline values: CDR1 SGDLS, CDR2 YYNGEE. CDR3 residues: CASSEGGLAYGYTF. As DNA, the CDR3 is TGTGCCAGCAGCGAGGGGGGACTCGCTTATGGCTACACCTTC. Full variable domain (outside the CDR3, taken from reference TRBV9 and TRBJ1-2): DSGVTQTPKHLITATGQRVTLRCSPRSGDLSVYWYQQSLDQGLQFLIQYYNGEERAKGNILERFSAQQFPDLHSELNLSSLELGDSALYFCASSEGGLAYGYTFGSGTRLTVV.

This clonotype appeared many times. This rearrangement joins TRBV29-1 to TRBJ1-2; the D is unclear. Germline CDR1 SQVTM, CDR2 ANQGSEA. The V end was cut by 1 base, the J end by 8 bases, with 8 bases between. The CDR3 totals 11 residues. This CDR3 is CSVEVRLGYTF. The CDR3, as DNA: TGCAGCGTTGAAGTCAGACTGGGCTACACCTTC.

This clonotype was recorded many times. The chain is built from TRBV7-9 and TRBJ2-5; tentative D call: TRBD1 (5 bases). There are 15 residues in the CDR3. The V gene's germline CDR1 is SEHNR and CDR2 FQNEAQ (reference sequence). V gave up 5 bases and J gave up 5 bases, with 18 bases separating them. This chain's CDR3 is CASSLTGGHRETQYF. The CDR3 nucleotides read TGTGCCAGCAGCCTGACCGGTGGACATCGCGAGACCCAGTACTTC.

The rearrangement joins TRBV4-2 to TRBJ2-5, with D possibly called TRBD1 or TRBD2 (5 bases each). V was pared by 0 bases and J by 0 bases, with 14 bases between. CDR3 size: 17 residues. CDR1 and CDR2 (germline): LGHNA, YNFKEQ. CDR3: CASSQEAGTYHQETQYF. DNA of the CDR3: TGTGCCAGCAGCCAAGAAGCTGGGACCTACCACCAAGAGACCCAGTACTTC.

This clonotype was found many times. The V call is TRBV9, the J call TRBJ2-1; D not resolved. CDR1 is SGDLS and CDR2 is YYNGEE in the germline V gene. With 3 bases removed from V and 7 bases from J, the gap between germline ends came to 2 bases. CDR3 length equals 10 residues. The CDR3 sequence is CASSGNEQFF. CDR3 coding DNA: TGTGCCAGCAGCGGGAATGAGCAGTTCTTC.

This clonotype came up many times. J is TRBJ2-1 and V is TRBV20-1; the match to TRBD2 covers 9 bases. This CDR3 is built from 16 residues. Germline V gives CDR1 DFQATT, CDR2 SNEGSKA (reference sequence). With V trimmed by 0 bases and J by 4 bases, 7 bases remained unmatched. The CDR3 DNA reads TGCAGTGCTAGAGATATGTTAGCGGGAGATTACAATGAGCAGTTCTTC. It codes for CSARDMLAGDYNEQFF.

This clonotype was seen many times. This sequence joins TRBV5-1 and TRBJ2-1; D may correspond to TRBD1 or TRBD2 (6 bases each). The CDR3 runs 14 residues. Per the germline V gene, CDR1 is SGHRS and CDR2 is YFSETQ. The germline V and J ends were trimmed by 2 bases and 9 bases, with 15 bases remaining between them. The CDR3 DNA reads TGCGCCAGCAGCTTTTGGGGGGCCGGGCGTGAGCAGTTCTTC. This translates into CASSFWGAGREQFF.